Listed below are T cell receptor beta chains from one sample, sequenced in a study of T cells in Graves' hyperthyroidism and ophthalmopathy. TCRdb re-derived calls from the multiplex PCR reads in MiXCR, one entry per CDR3 protein. The data contain 700,000 or so distinct CDR3 sequences, about a sixth of them singletons. Specimen: blood. The source is a man aged 18-30 years with Graves' hyperthyroidism. CDR3s include the opening cysteine and the closing phenylalanine or tryptophan. D genes are given only for firm matches. The size field is filled for only some rows; it gives once, few, many or a size class.

cdr3_nt | cdr3_aa | d_call | cdr3_length | j_call | clone_size | v_call
TGTGCCAGTAGTATGGAGCCCTGGGGAAATGAGCAGTTCTTC | CASSMEPWGNEQFF | NA | 14 | TRBJ2-1 | many | TRBV19
TGTGCCAGCAGCTCCCCGCGGGGGAACGATGAGCAGTTCTTC | CASSSPRGNDEQFF | TRBD2 | 14 | TRBJ2-1 | NA | TRBV7-9
TGTGCCAGCAGTTTAGGGAGAAGCCTCGTCTCCTACGAGCAGTACTTC | CASSLGRSLVSYEQYF | NA | 16 | TRBJ2-7 | many | TRBV28
TGTGCCAGCAGTTCGACCTGGGATGAGCAGTTCTTC | CASSSTWDEQFF | NA | 12 | TRBJ2-1 | many | TRBV12-3/TRBV12-4
TGTGCCAGCAGCCCCGTCGCGGACAGGGACGCCTACGAGCAGTACTTC | CASSPVADRDAYEQYF | TRBD1 | 16 | TRBJ2-7 | few | TRBV5-5
TGTGCCAGCAGTTTAGACTACAGGGAGCAAGATACGCAGTATTTT | CASSLDYREQDTQYF | NA | 15 | TRBJ2-3 | few | TRBV12-3/TRBV12-4
TGTGCCAGCAGCTTGGTCACCCGCCTGAGGGACGTCACCTACGAGCAGTACTTC | CASSLVTRLRDVTYEQYF | NA | 18 | TRBJ2-7 | many | TRBV5-8
TGTGCCAGCAGCCCCCCACCCCTCAGGGGATCAGTTGCAGATACGCAGTATTTT | CASSPPPLRGSVADTQYF | NA | 18 | TRBJ2-3 | once | TRBV4-2
TGCAGTGCCCCCACTAACATGAACACTGAAGCTTTCTTT | CSAPTNMNTEAFF | NA | 13 | TRBJ1-1 | NA | TRBV20-1
TGTGCCAGCAGTTCTCCACTAGGTCCCACAGATACGCAGTATTTT | CASSSPLGPTDTQYF | NA | 15 | TRBJ2-3 | many | TRBV28
TGTGCCAGCAGTTCCCTGGGGGGACATGAGCAGTTCTTC | CASSSLGGHEQFF | NA | 13 | TRBJ2-1 | many | TRBV27